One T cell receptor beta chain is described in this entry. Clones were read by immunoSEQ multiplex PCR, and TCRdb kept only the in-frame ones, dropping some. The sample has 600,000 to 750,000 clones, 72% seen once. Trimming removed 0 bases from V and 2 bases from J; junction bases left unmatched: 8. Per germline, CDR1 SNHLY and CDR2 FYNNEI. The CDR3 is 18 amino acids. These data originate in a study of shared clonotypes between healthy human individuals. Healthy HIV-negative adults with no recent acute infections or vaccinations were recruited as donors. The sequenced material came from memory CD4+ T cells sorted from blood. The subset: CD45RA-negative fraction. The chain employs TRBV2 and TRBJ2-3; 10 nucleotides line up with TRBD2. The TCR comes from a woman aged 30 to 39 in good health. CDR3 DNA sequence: TGTGCCAGCAGTGAAGCTTCTTATGGGACTAGCGCCACAGATACGCAGTATTTT. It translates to CASSEASYGTSATDTQYF.